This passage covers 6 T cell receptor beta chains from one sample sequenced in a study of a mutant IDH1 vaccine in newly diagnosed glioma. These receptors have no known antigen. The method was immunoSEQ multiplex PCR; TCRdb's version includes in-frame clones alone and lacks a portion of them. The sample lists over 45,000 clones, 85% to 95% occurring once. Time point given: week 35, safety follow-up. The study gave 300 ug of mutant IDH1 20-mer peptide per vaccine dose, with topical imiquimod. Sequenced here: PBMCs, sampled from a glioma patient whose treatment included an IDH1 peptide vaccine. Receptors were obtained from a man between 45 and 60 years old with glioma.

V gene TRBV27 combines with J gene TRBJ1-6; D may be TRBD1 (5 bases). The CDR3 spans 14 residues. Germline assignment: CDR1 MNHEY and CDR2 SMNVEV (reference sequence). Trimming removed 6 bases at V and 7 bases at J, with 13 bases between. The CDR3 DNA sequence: TGTGCCAGCAGACCGACAGTCATAAATTCACCCCTCCACTTT. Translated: CASRPTVINSPLHF.

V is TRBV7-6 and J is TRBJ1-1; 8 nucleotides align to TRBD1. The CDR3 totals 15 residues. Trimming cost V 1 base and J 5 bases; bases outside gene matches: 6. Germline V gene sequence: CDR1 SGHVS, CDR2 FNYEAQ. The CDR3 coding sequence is TGTGCCAGCAGCTTAGTTTCAGGGGGCTCTACTGAAGCTTTCTTT. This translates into CASSLVSGGSTEAFF.

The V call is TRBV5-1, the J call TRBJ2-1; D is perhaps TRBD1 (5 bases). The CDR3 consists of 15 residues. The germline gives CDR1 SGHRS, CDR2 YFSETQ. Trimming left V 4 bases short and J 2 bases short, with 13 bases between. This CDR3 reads CASSAGHPAYNEQFF. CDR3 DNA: TGCGCCAGCAGCGCAGGACATCCCGCCTACAATGAGCAGTTCTTC.

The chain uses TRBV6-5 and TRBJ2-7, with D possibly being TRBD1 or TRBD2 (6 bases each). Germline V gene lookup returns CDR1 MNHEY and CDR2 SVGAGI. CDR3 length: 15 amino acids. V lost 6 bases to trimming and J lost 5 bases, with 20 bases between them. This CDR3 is CASSRGMGGLDEQYF. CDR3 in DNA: TGTGCCAGCAGCCGCGGGATGGGGGGCTTGGACGAGCAGTACTTC.

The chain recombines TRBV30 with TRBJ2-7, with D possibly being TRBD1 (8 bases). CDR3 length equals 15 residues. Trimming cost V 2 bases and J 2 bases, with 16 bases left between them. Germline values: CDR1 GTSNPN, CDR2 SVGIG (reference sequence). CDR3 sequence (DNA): TGTGCCTGGAGTTACTACAGGGGGGGCGCCTACGAGCAGTACTTC. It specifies CAWSYYRGGAYEQYF.

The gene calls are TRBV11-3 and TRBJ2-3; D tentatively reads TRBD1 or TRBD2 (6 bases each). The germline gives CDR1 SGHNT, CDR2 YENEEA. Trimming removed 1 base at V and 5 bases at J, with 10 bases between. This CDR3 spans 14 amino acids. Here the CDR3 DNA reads TGTGCCAGCAGCTTAGCGGGGGCGGGAGATACGCAGTATTTT. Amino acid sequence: CASSLAGAGDTQYF.